These 27 T cell receptor beta chains came from one sample sequenced in a study of a mutant IDH1 vaccine in newly diagnosed glioma. What these receptors recognize is not known. Clones were sequenced by immunoSEQ multiplex PCR, and TCRdb holds only the in-frame ones, with some missing. Counted here are about 27,000 clones, approximately 80% occurring once; the ten biggest clones make up 6.5% to 7.5%. The time point denotes: week 5, during vaccination. A single vaccine dose contained 300 ug of mutant IDH1 20-mer peptide, and topical imiquimod was used with it. The sequencing used PBMCs, collected from a glioma patient whose treatment included an IDH1 peptide vaccine. The receptor set was obtained from a man in his forties with glioma. Some clones in this sample may be carry-over from other donors' samples.

The table lists this clone with a few counts. This rearrangement joins TRBV6-5 to TRBJ1-5; a possible D gene is TRBD1 (5 bases). The germline gives CDR1 MNHEY, CDR2 SVGAGI. Between the trimmed V and J ends, which lost 2 bases and 9 bases, there was a span of 14 bases. CDR3 length equals 14 residues. CDR3 nucleotides: TGTGCCAGCAGTTACGAGCGTGGGGGAAGGCCCCAGCATTTT. The encoded protein is CASSYERGGRPQHF.

The chain links TRBV29-1 to TRBJ2-7; D gene unclear. The CDR3 loop spans 12 amino acids. Trimming pared 6 bases from V and 5 bases from J, leaving 14 bases between. Looked up from germline, CDR1 is SQVTM and CDR2 is ANQGSEA. The CDR3 loop reads CSVRVTLDEQYF. CDR3 DNA sequence: TGCAGCGTGCGAGTCACCTTAGACGAGCAGTACTTC.

The chain recombines TRBV9 with TRBJ2-7, with D possibly matching TRBD2 (7 bases). The CDR3 loop spans 15 amino acids. Trimming cost V 4 bases and J 4 bases, with 18 bases left between them. CDR1 is SGDLS and CDR2 is YYNGEE in the germline V gene. The CDR3 region has the DNA TGTGCCAGCAGCCCCCGGGGGGCAAAAGGTTACGAGCAGTACTTC. This sequence encodes CASSPRGAKGYEQYF.

The V call is TRBV6-5, the J call TRBJ1-1; D may be TRBD1 (6 bases). The germline V gene has CDR1 MNHEY and CDR2 SVGAGI. V lost 2 bases and J 2 bases, leaving 12 bases between the germline ends. This CDR3 contains 15 residues. CDR3 protein: CASSYRRGRNTEAFF. The CDR3 region has the DNA TGTGCCAGCAGTTACCGTAGGGGGAGAAACACTGAAGCTTTCTTT.

In this sample, this clone turned up once. The V call is TRBV25-1, the J call TRBJ2-4, with D possibly TRBD2 on 6 matching bases. Germline V gene lookup returns CDR1 MGHDK and CDR2 SYGVNS. CDR3 length: 12 amino acids. Trimming shortened V by 7 bases and J by 7 bases, and 11 bases separated the two germline ends. The CDR3 loop is CASTRDSNIQYF. As DNA, the CDR3 is TGTGCCAGCACAAGGGACTCGAACATTCAGTACTTC.

The chain is built from TRBV5-1 and TRBJ1-5; D is uncertain. V gave up 0 bases and J gave up 1 base, with 2 bases separating them. The CDR3 has 13 residues. Germline CDR1 reads SGHRS; CDR2 reads YFSETQ. The CDR3 here is CASSLESNQPQHF. The CDR3 DNA reads TGCGCCAGCAGCTTGGAAAGCAATCAGCCCCAGCATTTT.

Details on this clone: One junction end does not reproduce the germline sequence, and a read error may be involved. This rearrangement joins TRBV11-2 to TRBJ2-7, with D perhaps matching TRBD1 (6 bases). Germline V gives CDR1 SGHAT, CDR2 FQNNGV. The CDR3 has 13 amino acids. The CDR3 nucleotides are TGTGCCAGCAGCCTAGAGGGGGATTGGGAGCAGTACTTC. This codes for CASSLEGDWEQYF.

The sample holds one count of this clone. The chain carries TRBV7-2 and TRBJ1-2; 11 bases match TRBD1. This CDR3 region has 19 residues. Trimming at V came to 0 bases and at J to 2 bases, leaving 11 bases not matched to a gene. Looked up from germline, CDR1 is SGHTA and CDR2 is FQGNSA. This CDR3 is CASSLAQGTGGIGNYGYTF. CDR3 in DNA: TGTGCCAGCAGCTTAGCGCAGGGGACAGGGGGAATTGGAAACTATGGCTACACCTTC.

The chain recombines TRBV19 with TRBJ1-3; the match to TRBD1 covers 8 bases. V trimming: 9 bases; J trimming: 2 bases; junction bases outside the gene matches: 3. Germline values: CDR1 LNHDA, CDR2 SQIVND (reference sequence). This CDR3 is 13 amino acids long. The CDR3 is CASTDRAGNTIYF. The CDR3 DNA reads as TGTGCCAGCACGGACAGGGCTGGAAACACCATATATTTT.

The chain is built from TRBV2 and TRBJ1-1, with a weak D call TRBD1 (5 bases). Germline loops: CDR1 SNHLY, CDR2 FYNNEI. V was pared by 5 bases and J by 0 bases, with 16 bases between. CDR3 length equals 16 residues. The CDR3 DNA reads as TGTGCCAGCAGTTCAGAAGGGGTACGGATGAACACTGAAGCTTTCTTT. It codes for CASSSEGVRMNTEAFF.

Here the CDR3 reads CASSQLAETQYF. The CDR3 DNA reads TGTGCCAGCAGCCAATTAGCGGAGACCCAGTACTTC. The chain links TRBV14 to TRBJ2-5; possibly TRBD2 for D (5 bases). V was shortened by 2 bases and J by 5 bases, with 6 bases between the two germline ends. CDR3 length: 12 amino acids. The germline V gene has CDR1 SGHDN and CDR2 FVKESK.

This chain joins TRBV5-1 and TRBJ2-1, with no clear D. The CDR3 is 12 residues long. V was trimmed by 2 bases and J by 7 bases, leaving 7 bases between them. Germline V gives CDR1 SGHRS, CDR2 YFSETQ. In DNA, the CDR3 is TGCGCCAGCAGCTTACGGAATAATGAGCAGTTCTTC. Its protein is CASSLRNNEQFF.

The V and J genes are TRBV29-1 and TRBJ1-1; TRBD1 is a possible D gene (5 bases). V shed 7 bases and J shed 10 bases, with 19 bases lying between them. The CDR3 contains 12 residues. Germline V gene sequence: CDR1 SQVTM, CDR2 ANQGSEA. The CDR3 coding sequence is TGCAGCGGATCTAGTTACGGGGGGGGAGCTTTCTTT. Protein product: CSGSSYGGGAFF.

This clone is medium-sized in the sample. The chain uses TRBV20-1 and TRBJ2-3; no definite D call. V was pared by 5 bases and J by 10 bases, with 4 bases between. CDR1 and CDR2 from the germline V gene are DFQATT and SNEGSKA (reference sequence). The CDR3 loop spans 8 amino acids. This CDR3 is CSAHAQYF. The CDR3 DNA follows: TGCAGTGCTCATGCGCAGTATTTT.

The V and J genes are TRBV7-8 and TRBJ1-6; possible D gene TRBD1, 5 bases. The germline V gene encodes CDR1 SGHVS and CDR2 FQNEAQ. The V and J ends lost 5 bases and 10 bases respectively, with 15 bases between them. The CDR3 has 14 amino acids. CDR3 residues: CASSPLDSTSPLHF. CDR3 sequence (DNA): TGTGCCAGCAGCCCCTTAGACAGCACATCACCCCTCCACTTT.

V and J are TRBV4-3 and TRBJ2-1; D not resolved. Trimming removed 0 bases at V and 5 bases at J, with 11 bases between. CDR3 length: 15 residues. Germline loops: CDR1 LGHNA, CDR2 YSLEER. The chain's CDR3 is CASSQEAPIDNEQFF. CDR3 bases: TGCGCCAGCAGCCAAGAAGCGCCTATCGACAATGAGCAGTTCTTC.

The genes are TRBV5-1 and TRBJ2-2; TRBD1 is a possible D gene (6 bases). The V gene's germline CDR1 is SGHRS and CDR2 YFSETQ. The CDR3 totals 15 residues. Between the trimmed V and J ends, which lost 0 bases and 4 bases, there was a span of 10 bases. In DNA form, the CDR3 reads TGCGCCAGCAGCTTGGTTCCAGGGGTCACCGGGGAGCTGTTTTTT. It specifies CASSLVPGVTGELFF.

The J gene is TRBJ1-1, the V gene TRBV29-1; no firm D call. Germline CDR1 SQVTM, CDR2 ANQGSEA. The ends were cut back, 7 bases at V and 0 bases at J, with 12 bases in the middle. This CDR3 spans 13 amino acids. The chain's CDR3 is CSAEGDMNTEAFF. CDR3 bases: TGCAGCGCCGAGGGTGACATGAACACTGAAGCTTTCTTT.

J is TRBJ2-6 and V is TRBV5-4; 8 bases align to TRBD2. Per the germline V gene, CDR1 is SGHNT and CDR2 is YYREEE (reference sequence). The V gene end was trimmed by 4 bases and the J gene end by 2 bases; junction bases not matched to a gene: 2. The CDR3 runs 15 residues. CDR3 nucleotides: TGTGCCAGCAGCGTTAGCGGGGCTGGGGCCAACGTCCTGACTTTC. This codes for CASSVSGAGANVLTF.

This clone appeared a single time. CDR3 nucleotides: TGTGCCAGCAGACGACGGACGGGACAGGGAATTGGCGGGGAGCTGTTTTTT. As protein: CASRRRTGQGIGGELFF. The chain uses TRBV27 and TRBJ2-2, with 9 positions matching TRBD1. CDR1 and CDR2 (germline): MNHEY, SMNVEV (reference sequence). This CDR3 has 17 amino acids. Unmatched junction bases numbered 15, after V lost 6 bases and J lost 7 bases.

The chain employs TRBV5-1 and TRBJ1-3, with D unresolved. In germline, CDR1 is SGHRS, CDR2 YFSETQ. V shed 0 bases and J shed 4 bases, with 14 bases lying between them. This CDR3 has 16 amino acids. CDR3 DNA: TGCGCCAGCAGCTTGGAATATCGGGTCTCCGGAAACACCATATATTTT. Residues: CASSLEYRVSGNTIYF.

This clone has a handful of counts. The rearrangement uses TRBV2 and TRBJ1-3; D remains unclear. V gave up 6 bases and J gave up 0 bases, with 12 bases separating them. This CDR3 spans 15 amino acids. Per the germline V gene, CDR1 is SNHLY and CDR2 is FYNNEI. Here the CDR3 DNA reads TGTGCCAGCAGAGCCCCTGCTAGCTCTGGAAACACCATATATTTT. Protein sequence: CASRAPASSGNTIYF.

This clone appeared once. The chain uses TRBV11-2 and TRBJ1-1; tentatively, D is TRBD1 (5 bases). The CDR3 has 13 amino acids. Trimming cost V 0 bases and J 6 bases, with 8 bases left between them. In germline, CDR1 is SGHAT, CDR2 FQNNGV. For the CDR3, the DNA is TGTGCCAGCAGCTTAGAGAGGGGAGCTGAAGCTTTCTTT. This gives the protein CASSLERGAEAFF.

The CDR3 protein is CAWSVYREQGYTF. The DNA for the CDR3 is TGTGCCTGGAGTGTATACAGGGAACAGGGCTACACCTTC. The gene calls are TRBV30 and TRBJ1-2; D is perhaps TRBD1 (6 bases). Trimming pared 0 bases from V and 8 bases from J, leaving 13 bases between. This CDR3 is 13 amino acids long. CDR1 and CDR2 from the germline V gene are GTSNPN and SVGIG (reference sequence).

The gene calls are TRBV6-1 and TRBJ2-7; D is perhaps TRBD2 (6 bases). V shed 7 bases and J shed 4 bases, with 14 bases lying between them. The germline V gene has CDR1 MNHNS and CDR2 SASEGT. The CDR3 consists of 13 residues. The chain's CDR3 is CASNPRGPYEQYF. In nucleotides, the CDR3 is TGTGCCAGCAATCCGCGGGGCCCTTACGAGCAGTACTTC.

The chain employs TRBV18 and TRBJ1-5, with 8 bases identical to TRBD1. CDR3 length equals 13 residues. J gave up 5 bases and V 3 bases, and 0 bases lay outside the gene matches. Germline V gene sequence: CDR1 KGHSH, CDR2 LQKENI. CDR3 loop: CASSPGQDQPQHF. The CDR3 DNA reads as TGTGCCAGCTCACCGGGACAGGATCAGCCCCAGCATTTT.

This clone was found a few times. The J gene is TRBJ1-6, the V gene TRBV6-1, with D unresolved. This CDR3 contains 14 residues. Germline V CDR1 and CDR2: MNHNS, SASEGT. The V end lost 2 bases, the J end lost 7 bases, and 9 bases lay between the germline ends. CDR3 DNA: TGTGCCAGCAGTGAAAGGACGGAGAATTCACCCCTCCACTTT. Translating gives CASSERTENSPLHF.